This TCR beta chain was captured in a study of blood T cell repertoires in COVID-19. Across the study: Both acute and convalescent COVID-19 samples were obtained from the United States, Italy and Spain. PBMCs, B-cell-depleted T cells, or T cells were the source of the cDNA or gDNA that made up the material.

As handled by the study authors: Reference gene primers were amplified, and this amplification served to estimate nucleated cell counts. Sequenced by immunoSEQ multiplex PCR; TCRdb stores in-frame clones only, minus some. The DNA gave D and trimming, while V, J and clone size come from that table. The sample carries about 50,000 clones, 70% to 80% recorded once. This CDR3 comprises 12 residues. Germline lookup yields CDR1 SQVTM and CDR2 ANQGSEA. V lost 8 bases to trimming and J lost 1 base, with 11 bases between them. Sequencing was done on a sample of peripheral blood. The chain uses TRBV29-1 and TRBJ1-1, with D uncertain. The receptor's source is a man aged 45-60 years with active or convalescent COVID-19. In nucleotides, the CDR3 is TGCAGCTACCAGCGGGGGAACACTGAAGCTTTCTTT. Protein sequence: CSYQRGNTEAFF.